The rows below give T cell receptor beta chains drawn from one sample of a study of T cell repertoires in cytomegalovirus infection. TCRdb called the reads again in MiXCR, with one record for every CDR3 protein. Of around 630,000 distinct CDR3 sequences in the sample, approximately 24% were seen once. Sample: CD8+ T cells from PBMCs. The receptors were sampled from a human donor in good health (CMV status not recorded). Some clones in this sample may be carry-over from other donors' samples. Both conserved end residues are part of each CDR3. The D gene is left open where the match is weak. Clone sizes are given selectively: once, few, many, or a class where the clone is expanded.

>TRBJ1-2|NA|TRBV12-3/TRBV12-4|many
CASSLGVSLYYGYTF
TGTGCCAGCAGTTTAGGGGTCAGCCTTTACTATGGCTACACCTTC
>TRBJ1-1|NA|TRBV15|NA
CATSRDEGAEAFF
TGTGCCACCAGCAGAGATGAAGGGGCTGAAGCTTTCTTT
>TRBJ2-1|NA|TRBV6-2/TRBV6-3|few
CASTHLGSYNEQFF
TGTGCCAGCACCCACCTGGGGTCCTACAATGAGCAGTTCTTC
>TRBJ2-1|NA|TRBV6-5|few
CASSYSILGTQGLEQFF
TGTGCCAGCAGTTACTCGATTCTCGGGACCCAAGGGCTCGAGCAGTTCTTC
>TRBJ2-5|TRBD2|TRBV5-6|many
CASSFGLAGQETQYF
TGTGCCAGCAGCTTCGGACTAGCGGGACAAGAGACCCAGTACTTC
>TRBJ1-1|TRBD1|TRBV6-5|few
CASSRTGVWGAEAFF
TGTGCCAGCAGTCGGACAGGGGTTTGGGGGGCTGAAGCTTTCTTT
>TRBJ2-1|TRBD2|TRBV7-8|many
CASSSGLGGGSEQFF
TGTGCCAGCAGCTCGGGACTAGGAGGTGGTAGTGAGCAGTTCTTC
>TRBJ1-1|TRBD1|TRBV29-1|NA
CSVHKGAGYTEAFF
TGCAGCGTTCATAAGGGGGCGGGATACACTGAAGCTTTCTTT
>TRBJ2-2|TRBD2|TRBV29-1|NA
CSVMTSGDISNTGELFF
TGCAGCGTTATGACTAGCGGGGATATATCGAACACCGGGGAGCTGTTTTTT
>TRBJ2-3|TRBD1|TRBV29-1|NA
CSVPTGRTDTQYF
TGCAGCGTACCGACAGGGCGCACAGATACGCAGTATTTT
>TRBJ1-6|TRBD1|TRBV7-6|many
CASSLLGQVYNSPLHF
TGTGCCAGCAGCTTACTCGGACAGGTTTATAATTCACCCCTCCACTTT
>TRBJ2-2|NA|TRBV28|NA
CASSLRQLTTGELFF
TGTGCCAGCAGTTTAAGACAGCTCACCACCGGGGAGCTGTTTTTT
>TRBJ2-3|NA|TRBV7-2|NA
CARSFHTTDTQYF
TGTGCCAGGAGCTTCCATACCACGGATACGCAGTATTTT
>TRBJ1-4|NA|TRBV7-9|NA
CASSFPGRANEKLFF
TGTGCCAGCAGCTTTCCAGGGCGGGCTAATGAAAAACTGTTTTTT
>TRBJ1-1|NA|TRBV18|few
CASSPNVNTEAFF
TGTGCCAGCTCACCAAACGTGAACACTGAAGCTTTCTTT
>TRBJ1-2|TRBD1|TRBV20-1|NA
CSARDRGTGNGYTF
TGCAGTGCTAGAGATCGGGGGACAGGGAATGGCTACACCTTC
>TRBJ2-2|TRBD1|TRBV6-2/TRBV6-3|NA
CATGDRGNTGELFF
TGTGCCACCGGGGACAGGGGGAACACCGGGGAGCTGTTTTTT
>TRBJ1-4|NA|TRBV7-6|many
CASSLFLGDEKLFF
TGTGCCAGCAGCTTATTCTTGGGGGATGAAAAACTGTTTTTT
>TRBJ1-3|NA|TRBV10-3|many
CAIRETGNTIYF
TGTGCCATCAGAGAGACGGGAAACACCATATATTTT
>TRBJ2-5|TRBD1|TRBV7-9|NA
CASSWDRGRIKAETQYF
TGTGCCAGCAGCTGGGACAGGGGACGTATTAAGGCGGAGACCCAGTACTTC
>TRBJ2-1|NA|TRBV5-1|NA
CASSPIGGTYNEQFF
TGCGCCAGCAGCCCAATCGGGGGCACGTACAATGAGCAGTTCTTC
>TRBJ2-1|TRBD2|TRBV7-2|many
CASSLSGSYNEQFF
TGTGCCAGCAGCCTTAGCGGGAGCTACAATGAGCAGTTCTTC
>TRBJ2-4|NA|TRBV7-3|NA
CASSLIGTTLNIQYF
TGTGCCAGCAGCTTAATTGGGACAACCTTAAACATTCAGTACTTC
>TRBJ2-1|TRBD2|TRBV19|NA
CASSIPGGALNEQFF
TGTGCCAGTAGTATCCCCGGGGGGGCCTTAAATGAGCAGTTCTTC
>TRBJ2-3|NA|TRBV7-9|many
CASSLVAVDTDTQYF
TGTGCCAGCAGCTTAGTCGCGGTAGACACAGATACGCAGTATTTT
>TRBJ2-1|TRBD2|TRBV7-6|many
CASSLRAGQGNEQFF
TGTGCCAGCAGCTTACGAGCGGGGCAAGGGAATGAGCAGTTCTTC
>TRBJ1-5|NA|TRBV7-9|NA
CASSSDRIVSNQPQHF
TGTGCCAGCAGCTCCGACAGGATCGTAAGCAATCAGCCCCAGCATTTT
>TRBJ2-2|NA|TRBV6-1|few
CASSSRLESYRDVDTGELFF
TGTGCCAGCAGTTCCCGACTTGAATCTTACAGGGATGTTGACACCGGGGAGCTGTTTTTT
>TRBJ2-1|NA|TRBV29-1|few
CSVVLDLQSF
TGCAGCGTCGTTCTCGACCTACAGTCCTTC
>TRBJ1-2|NA|TRBV2|NA
CASSGRPNYGYTF
TGTGCCAGCAGTGGTAGACCGAACTATGGCTACACCTTC
>TRBJ1-1|TRBD1|TRBV13|NA
CASSYSQGARNTEAFF
TGTGCCAGCAGCTATTCACAGGGGGCGCGGAACACTGAAGCTTTCTTT
>TRBJ1-1|NA|TRBV6-1|few
CASSYAGFEGEAFF
TGTGCCAGCAGTTATGCAGGGTTCGAGGGTGAAGCTTTCTTT
>TRBJ2-3|TRBD1|TRBV14|NA
CASSLGTGVDTQYF
TGTGCCAGCAGCCTCGGAACAGGGGTAGATACGCAGTATTTT
>TRBJ2-3|TRBD2|TRBV7-8|many
CASRDPGTSGDTDTQYF
TGTGCCAGCAGGGATCCGGGGACTAGCGGGGACACAGATACGCAGTATTTT
>TRBJ2-4|NA|TRBV7-9|many
CASSSPLDIQYF
TGTGCCAGCAGCTCGCCCTTAGACATTCAGTACTTC
>TRBJ1-2|TRBD1|TRBV5-8|NA
CASSLVPGTVSYGYTF
TGTGCCAGCAGCTTGGTTCCCGGGACAGTGTCTTATGGCTACACCTTC
>TRBJ1-6|NA|TRBV28|few
CASSFGLNTYNSPLHF
TGTGCCAGCAGTTTCGGGCTAAACACCTATAATTCACCCCTCCACTTT
>TRBJ1-2|TRBD1|TRBV29-1|few
CSVGGTESNYGYTF
TGCAGCGTTGGAGGGACAGAATCTAACTATGGCTACACCTTC
>TRBJ2-7|TRBD2|TRBV7-9|few
CASSARGGAYEQYF
TGTGCCAGCAGCGCCCGCGGGGGGGCCTACGAGCAGTACTTC
>TRBJ1-4|NA|TRBV6-2/TRBV6-3|NA
CASTTDNEKLFF
TGTGCCAGCACCACGGATAATGAAAAACTGTTTTTT
>TRBJ2-1|NA|TRBV15|few
CATSEQGSDNEQFF
TGTGCCACCAGCGAACAGGGATCAGACAATGAGCAGTTCTTC